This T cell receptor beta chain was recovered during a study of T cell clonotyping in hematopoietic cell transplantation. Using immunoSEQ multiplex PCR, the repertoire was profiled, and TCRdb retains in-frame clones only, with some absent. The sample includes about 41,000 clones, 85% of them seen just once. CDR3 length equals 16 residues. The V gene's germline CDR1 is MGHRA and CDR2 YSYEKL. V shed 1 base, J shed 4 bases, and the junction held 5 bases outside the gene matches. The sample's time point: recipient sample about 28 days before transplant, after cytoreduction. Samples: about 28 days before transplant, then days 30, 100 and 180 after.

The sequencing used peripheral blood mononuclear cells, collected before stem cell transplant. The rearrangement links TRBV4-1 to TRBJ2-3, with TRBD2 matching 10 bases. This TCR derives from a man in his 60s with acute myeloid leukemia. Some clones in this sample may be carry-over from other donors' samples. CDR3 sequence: CASSQATSGVPDTQYF. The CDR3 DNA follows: TGCGCCAGCAGCCAAGCTACTAGCGGGGTTCCAGATACGCAGTATTTT.